This TCR beta chain stems from a study of T cell responses to AZD1222 COVID-19 vaccine. Study context: Combined were second doses at about 4 or about 12 weeks.

About this clone: Its target is unknown.

Produced via immunoSEQ multiplex PCR; TCRdb's table is partial and in-frame only. The sample shows roughly 120,000 clones, 80% to 90% of them seen only once. Study-level results: None of the repertoires were sampled until the peak T cell response had passed. Recipients of AZD1222 seropositive at baseline numbered only 6 or 7.

The germline gives CDR1 LNHDA, CDR2 SQIVND (reference sequence). V was cut by 1 base and J by 2 bases, with 12 bases left in between. The CDR3 length is 15 residues. The chain uses TRBV19 and TRBJ2-7; D unclear. The sequence was obtained from an adult in good health. The specimen was peripheral blood, collected on day 0 of AZD1222 vaccination. The CDR3 nucleotides are TGTGCCAGTAGTATAGCCCTGGACGGAACCTACGAGCAGTACTTC. As protein: CASSIALDGTYEQYF. Based on the CDR3 plus reference TRBV19 and TRBJ2-7, the full variable domain is DGGITQSPKYLFRKEGQNVTLSCEQNLNHDAMYWYRQDPGQGLRLIYYSQIVNDFQKGDIAEGYSVSREKKESFPLTVTSAQKNPTAFYLCASSIALDGTYEQYFGPGTRLTVT.